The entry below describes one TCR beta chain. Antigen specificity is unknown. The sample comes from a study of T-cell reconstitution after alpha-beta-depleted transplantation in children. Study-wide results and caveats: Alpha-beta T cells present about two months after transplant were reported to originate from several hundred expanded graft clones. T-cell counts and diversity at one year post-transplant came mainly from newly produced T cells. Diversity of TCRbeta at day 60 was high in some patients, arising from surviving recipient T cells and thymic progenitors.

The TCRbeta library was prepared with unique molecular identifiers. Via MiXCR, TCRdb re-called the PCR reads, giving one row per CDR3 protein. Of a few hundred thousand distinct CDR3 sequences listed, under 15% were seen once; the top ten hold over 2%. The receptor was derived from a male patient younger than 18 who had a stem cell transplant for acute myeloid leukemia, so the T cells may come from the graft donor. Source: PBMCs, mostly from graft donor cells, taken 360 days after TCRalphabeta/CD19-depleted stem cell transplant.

The CDR3 region has the DNA TGTGCCAGCAGCTTTGCGGGAGGGCCCAAGGATGAGCAGTTCTTC. It translates to CASSFAGGPKDEQFF. The chain has TRBV5-6 and TRBJ2-1; 9 bases align to TRBD2. The germline CDR1 and CDR2 sequences are SGHDT and YYEEEE. The V and J ends lost 2 bases and 8 bases, in that order; junction bases with no gene match: 8. There are 15 residues in the CDR3.